Listed below are T cell receptor beta chains from one sample, sequenced in a study of cytomegalovirus exposure and HLA in healthy donors. The method was immunoSEQ multiplex PCR; TCRdb's version includes in-frame clones alone and lacks a portion of them. Among about 310,000 clones listed, 70% to 90% were seen once. Sequencing input: PBMCs. The receptors shown here come from a man aged 25 to 45 in good health and CMV-seronegative. CDR3s include the opening cysteine and the closing phenylalanine or tryptophan. D genes are given only for firm matches.

D	V	CDR3
TRBD2	TRBV6-5	CASSLNGLAGLKQYF
.	TRBV7-7	CASSPDSNSPLHF
.	TRBV10-3	CAISAGVVNTEAFF
.	TRBV18	CASSSGSGFYNEQFF
.	TRBV11-2	CASSLMWGGPGAYEQYF
TRBD2	TRBV6-4	CASSTSGGTDTQYF
TRBD1	TRBV4-3	CASSPTGGSYEQYF
TRBD1	TRBV7-8	CASSLARQGSYGYTF
.	TRBV4-1	CASSQDGGVLGQVLTF
TRBD1	TRBV7-9	CASRPDRGDGYTF
.	TRBV12-2	CASRLPGTAKATGELFF
.	TRBV7-2	CASSLGPRGGTEAFF
TRBD1	TRBV27	CASRDTLGQGQEKLFF
TRBD1	TRBV28	CASSSSGTGGFYEQYF
TRBD2	TRBV30	CAWRLAGGSGELFF
.	TRBV5-1	CASTRRDDPQETQYF
.	TRBV6-5	CASSYSGGRGEKLFF
.	TRBV27	CASSPLLGAGNTIYF
.	TRBV6-5	CASSYSRPGTTEAFF
TRBD1	TRBV19	CASRGYGTGNQPQHF
TRBD2	TRBV5-5	CASSTGLAGHYEQYF
.	TRBV4-3	CASSQDLGGPGNQPQHF
TRBD2	TRBV4-1	CASSQDMSSGNEQFF
TRBD2	TRBV5-4	CASSRGLAANTGELFF
.	TRBV6-1	CARAGCWEQYF
TRBD1	TRBV19	CASSAGTGGYQPQHF
.	TRBV4-1	CASSQDLRGRETQYF
TRBD2	TRBV18	CASSSSGGQETQYF
.	TRBV10-1	CASRIDGGAGEQFF
.	TRBV7-9	CASSSHPNYGYTF
.	TRBV5-4	CASSWDGAGSGGYTF
.	TRBV5-8	CASLWRSLNGYTF
.	TRBV7-8	CASSLALGGSYEQYF
.	TRBV2	CASSVGVTLGGYTF
TRBD1	TRBV27	CASNHRGPGSYNSPLHF
.	TRBV4-3	CASSQDLGNQPQHF
.	TRBV6-5	CASSGLQGRDTEAFF
.	TRBV7-2	CASSPRNEQFF
.	TRBV6-1	CASENEHSGANVLTF
TRBD1	TRBV10-3	CAISSGTGGNQPQHF
.	TRBV4-1	CASSQGALEGSYEQYF
TRBD2	TRBV13	CASTPRGVAGLREQYF
TRBD2	TRBV6-6	CASSSILAGGPDTQYF
TRBD2	TRBV14	CASSLRLAGGETQYF
.	TRBV7-6	CASSLGWLEGDTQYF